The text below deals with one T cell receptor beta chain. Trimming took off 0 bases at V and 8 bases at J, with 17 bases between the two ends. The CDR3 contains 16 residues. Germline V gene data show CDR1 as SGHRS and CDR2 as YFSETQ. The sample originates from a study of blood T cell repertoires in COVID-19. As for the study in general: Collection of acute and convalescent COVID-19 samples took place in the United States, Italy and Spain. The analysed material was cDNA or gDNA that came from T cells, B-cell-depleted T cells, or PBMCs.

Those who participated ranged in age from roughly 18 to 90 years and resided in about two dozen US areas. In the original processing: Estimated nucleated cell counts came from reference gene primer amplification. The method was immunoSEQ multiplex PCR; TCRdb's version includes in-frame clones alone and lacks a portion of them. V and J calls and clone size come straight from that table; D and trimming were deduced from the DNA. Altogether 240,000 or so clones are present, 80% to 90% being singletons, with the ten largest covering roughly 0.95%. The sequence was collected from a man aged 45-65 years who had been exposed to COVID-19. Sequences were obtained from PBMCs or T cells enriched from blood (not recorded which). This chain links TRBV5-1 with TRBJ2-2; D is uncertain. The CDR3: CASSLGVSLVPGELFF. The CDR3 DNA is TGCGCCAGCAGCTTGGGCGTCAGCCTAGTACCGGGGGAGCTGTTTTTT.